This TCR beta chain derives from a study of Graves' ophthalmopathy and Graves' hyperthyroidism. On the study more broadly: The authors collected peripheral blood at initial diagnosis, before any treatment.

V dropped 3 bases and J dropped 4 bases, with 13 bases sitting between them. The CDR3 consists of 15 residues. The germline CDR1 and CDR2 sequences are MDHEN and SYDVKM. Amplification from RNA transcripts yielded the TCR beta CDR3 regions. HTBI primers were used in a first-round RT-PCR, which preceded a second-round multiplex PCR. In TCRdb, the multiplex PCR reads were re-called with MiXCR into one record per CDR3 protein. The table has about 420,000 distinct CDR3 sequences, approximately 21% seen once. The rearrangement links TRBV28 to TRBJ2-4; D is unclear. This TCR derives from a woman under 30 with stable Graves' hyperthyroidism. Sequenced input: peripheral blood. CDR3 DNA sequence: TGTGCCAGCAGTTTCTACTTAGCAGTTAAAAACATTCAGTACTTC. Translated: CASSFYLAVKNIQYF.